Each of the 21 T cell receptor beta chains below was sequenced from the same sample in a study of cytomegalovirus exposure and HLA in healthy donors. The PCR ran on 60 Vbeta and 13 Jbeta primers. Only in-frame clones appear in the TCRdb table, and some are missing; sequencing was by immunoSEQ multiplex PCR. The table shows more than 150,000 clones, with more than 70% occurring only once. Sequenced sample: PBMCs. These TCRs come from a boy younger than 18 in good health and CMV-seronegative.

This clone was picked up a small number of times. V gene TRBV4-3 combines with J gene TRBJ1-4; 8 bases agree with TRBD1. V lost 2 bases, J lost 8 bases, and 13 bases stayed unmatched. Germline CDR1 is LGHNA and CDR2 is YSLEER. This CDR3 is 17 amino acids long. The CDR3 spells CASSQQYRGMAWEKLFF. Here the CDR3 DNA reads TGCGCCAGCAGCCAACAATACAGGGGGATGGCATGGGAAAAACTGTTTTTT.

V and J are TRBV7-2 and TRBJ2-7, with a weak D call TRBD2 (7 bases). Per the germline V gene, CDR1 is SGHTA and CDR2 is FQGNSA. This CDR3 spans 17 amino acids. Trimming pared 5 bases from V and 2 bases from J, leaving 22 bases between. Written as DNA, the CDR3 is TGTGCCAGCAGCCGCACCGCCCAGGACAGCGGGGCCTACGAGCAGTACTTC. Translating it yields CASSRTAQDSGAYEQYF.

V and J are TRBV4-3 and TRBJ1-2; TRBD1 matches 7 bases. CDR1 and CDR2 from the germline V gene are LGHNA and YSLEER. The CDR3 sequence is 16 residues long. V lost 0 bases, J lost 4 bases, and 8 bases stayed unmatched. CDR3 nucleotides: TGCGCCAGCAGCCAAGAAACGACAGGGTCATCCTATGGCTACACCTTC. The encoded protein is CASSQETTGSSYGYTF.

This CDR3 is CASSYGRGAFF. CDR3 nucleotides: TGTGCCAGCAGCTACGGACGGGGAGCTTTCTTT. This chain joins TRBV7-2 and TRBJ1-1; D is unresolved. The CDR3 consists of 11 residues. The V end lost 4 bases, the J end lost 10 bases, and 10 bases lay between the germline ends. Per the germline V gene, CDR1 is SGHTA and CDR2 is FQGNSA. Variable domain in full (rest from reference TRBV7-2 and TRBJ1-1): GAGVSQSPSNKVTEKGKDVELRCDPISGHTALYWYRQSLGQGLEFLIYFQGNSAPDKSGLPSDRFSAERTGGSVSTLTIQRTQQEDSAVYLCASSYGRGAFFGQGTRLTVV.

This clone showed up just once. The V call is TRBV6-1, the J call TRBJ2-7, with TRBD2 identical over 8 bases. Unmatched junction bases numbered 7, after V lost 7 bases and J lost 2 bases. This CDR3 is built from 14 residues. Germline CDR1 and CDR2: MNHNS and SASEGT. The CDR3 nucleotides are TGTGCCAGCACCATGATAGCGGGAACCTACGAGCAGTACTTC. It specifies CASTMIAGTYEQYF.

The chain recombines TRBV9 with TRBJ2-5; TRBD2 matches 13 bases. The germline V gene encodes CDR1 SGDLS and CDR2 YYNGEE. The CDR3 contains 17 residues. Losses at the gene ends were 0 bases for V and 2 bases for J; bases not matched to a gene: 4. As DNA, the CDR3 is TGTGCCAGCAGCGTAGCGACTAGCGGGGGGTTGCAAGAGACCCAGTACTTC. This encodes CASSVATSGGLQETQYF.

A note on this clone: At one boundary the junction diverges from the germline segment, which might be a read error. This chain connects TRBV6-1 to TRBJ1-2; no definite D call. Germline CDR1 and CDR2: MNHNS and SASEGT. CDR3 length: 15 amino acids. The CDR3 DNA follows: TGTGCCAGCAGTGAAGCGCGGGGAACTAACTATGACTACACCTTC. Translation: CASSEARGTNYDYTF.

The chain recombines TRBV7-9 with TRBJ2-1; D possibly corresponds to TRBD2 (6 bases). V gave up 6 bases and J gave up 6 bases, with 21 bases separating them. Germline loops: CDR1 SEHNR, CDR2 FQNEAQ (reference sequence). The CDR3 length is 16 residues. This chain's CDR3 is CASRDRLESHPNEQFF. CDR3 DNA sequence: TGTGCCAGCAGGGATAGACTAGAGAGCCACCCCAATGAGCAGTTCTTC.

This clone has only a few counts. The chain links TRBV2 to TRBJ2-5, with a weak D call TRBD2 (6 bases). The DNA end is a closer match to TRBJ2-7, so the J assignment may be wrong. There are 13 residues in the CDR3. The germline V gene has CDR1 SNHLY and CDR2 FYNNEI. CDR3 region: CASSSDYSYEQYF. CDR3 bases: TGTGCCAGCAGCTCGGACTATTCCTACGAGCAGTACTTC.

This chain uses TRBV6-6 with TRBJ1-2, with TRBD1 as a possible D gene (6 bases). The germline V gene has CDR1 MNHNY and CDR2 SVGAGI (reference sequence). The CDR3 is made up of 15 amino acids. The V gene lost 2 bases and the J gene lost 6 bases, with 16 bases spanning the gap. The CDR3 region is CASSYRTGRADGYTF. For the CDR3, the DNA is TGTGCCAGCAGTTACCGCACAGGGAGAGCTGATGGCTACACCTTC.

Note on this clone: An end of the junction does not agree with germline; a read error may underlie this. CDR3 amino acids: CASSPYDEQFF. CDR3 DNA sequence: TGTGCCAGCAGCCCCTACGATGAGCAGTTCTTC. This rearrangement joins TRBV7-9 to TRBJ2-1; no clear D gene. CDR3 length equals 11 residues. Looked up from germline, CDR1 is SEHNR and CDR2 is FQNEAQ (reference sequence).

J is TRBJ2-2 and V is TRBV11-3, with 12 bases identical to TRBD2. V gave up 5 bases and J gave up 7 bases; unmatched junction bases: 5. The length of the CDR3 is 15 residues. Germline loops: CDR1 SGHNT, CDR2 YENEEA. CDR3 region: CASSISTSGSGELFF. The CDR3 DNA reads as TGTGCCAGCAGCATCTCGACTAGCGGGAGCGGGGAGCTGTTTTTT.

This chain joins TRBV13 and TRBJ2-1; the match to TRBD2 covers 11 bases. Trimming took 8 bases from V and 7 from J; bases not matched to a gene: 13. The CDR3 runs 16 residues. Germline V gene lookup returns CDR1 PRHDT and CDR2 FYEKMQ (reference sequence). The CDR3 spells CASGLSGLADGNEQFF. The DNA for the CDR3 is TGTGCCAGCGGGCTCTCGGGACTAGCGGATGGGAATGAGCAGTTCTTC.

The rearrangement joins TRBV7-2 to TRBJ1-1; D unclear. The CDR3 is 14 amino acids. Germline V gene sequence: CDR1 SGHTA, CDR2 FQGNSA. Trimming removed 1 base from V and 5 bases from J, with 11 bases in between. In DNA, the CDR3 is TGTGCCAGCAGCTTAGATGCGAGGTGGACTGAAGCTTTCTTT. Amino acid sequence: CASSLDARWTEAFF. The full variable domain, completed using reference TRBV7-2 and TRBJ1-1, is GAGVSQSPSNKVTEKGKDVELRCDPISGHTALYWYRQSLGQGLEFLIYFQGNSAPDKSGLPSDRFSAERTGGSVSTLTIQRTQQEDSAVYLCASSLDARWTEAFFGQGTRLTVV.

The chain employs TRBV6-5 and TRBJ2-3, with TRBD1 identical over 9 bases. CDR1 is MNHEY and CDR2 is SVGAGI in the germline V gene. The CDR3 covers 13 residues. The ends lost 8 bases at V and 4 bases at J; junction bases unmatched: 4. CDR3 sequence (DNA): TGTGCCAGCCGGGACAGGGCCCCAGATACGCAGTATTTT. Encoded protein: CASRDRAPDTQYF.

The chain employs TRBV9 and TRBJ1-1; no firm D call. Germline CDR1 reads SGDLS; CDR2 reads YYNGEE. V was pared by 0 bases and J by 4 bases, with 7 bases between. The CDR3 is 13 amino acids. CDR3 region: CASSVAHSTEAFF. The CDR3 nucleotides are TGTGCCAGCAGCGTAGCTCACAGCACTGAAGCTTTCTTT.

This clone was found many times. The genes are TRBV30 and TRBJ1-1; 9 nucleotides agree with TRBD1. This CDR3 has 14 residues. Germline CDR1 and CDR2: GTSNPN and SVGIG (reference sequence). V was pared by 0 bases and J by 11 bases, with 10 bases of the junction left unmatched. The DNA of the CDR3 is TGTGCCTGGAGTGTCATTATGGGACAGGGAAACGCTTTCTTT. Residues: CAWSVIMGQGNAFF.

This clone has just a few counts. This chain connects TRBV6-6 to TRBJ2-3; the D gene is possibly TRBD2 (7 bases). Trimming removed 2 bases from V and 2 bases from J, with 14 bases in between. The germline CDR1 and CDR2 sequences are MNHNY and SVGAGI (reference sequence). The CDR3 length is 16 residues. CDR3 nucleotides: TGTGCCAGCAGTTACCTAGGGGGGGGGTCCACAGATACGCAGTATTTT. This codes for CASSYLGGGSTDTQYF.

This clone was found a few times. The CDR3: CASSETGGWSYEQYF. CDR3 nucleotides: TGTGCCAGCAGTGAAACAGGGGGATGGTCCTACGAGCAGTACTTC. The genes are TRBV6-1 and TRBJ2-7; 8 nucleotides match TRBD1. The CDR3 spans 15 residues. Trimming cost V 2 bases and J 1 base; bases outside gene matches: 4. Looked up from germline, CDR1 is MNHNS and CDR2 is SASEGT.

The J gene is TRBJ2-1, the V gene TRBV30; TRBD2 might be the D (6 bases). There are 13 residues in the CDR3. Germline CDR1 GTSNPN, CDR2 SVGIG (reference sequence). V was clipped by 0 bases and J by 4 bases, with 7 bases between them. CDR3 coding DNA: TGTGCCTGGAGTGTGCGGGAATACAATGAGCAGTTCTTC. Protein product: CAWSVREYNEQFF.

The chain employs TRBV6-6 and TRBJ1-1; weak D call: TRBD1 (5 bases). In germline, CDR1 is MNHNY, CDR2 SVGAGI (reference sequence). Trimming removed 6 bases at V and 3 bases at J, with 11 bases between. The CDR3 length is 13 residues. CDR3 in amino acids: CASSGGGYTEAFF. CDR3 nucleotides: TGTGCCAGCAGCGGGGGGGGATACACTGAAGCTTTCTTT.